This T cell receptor (beta chain) was obtained from a study of blood T cell repertoires in COVID-19. Germline V lookup: CDR1 SGHNT, CDR2 YYREEE (reference sequence). There are 14 residues in the CDR3. The V and J ends lost 2 bases and 6 bases respectively, with 14 bases between them. Repertoires were generated with immunoSEQ multiplex PCR, while TCRdb's copy carries only in-frame clones and drops some. Here the sample spans under 200,000 clones, roughly 78% being singletons. The V call is TRBV5-4, the J call TRBJ1-1, with D possibly TRBD1 on 6 matching bases. The clonotype was recovered from a man between 65 and 79 years old with active or convalescent COVID-19. Sequencing input: peripheral blood. The CDR3 bases are TGTGCCAGCAGCTTTAATGGGGGCCGCGCTGAAGCTTTCTTT. This gives the protein CASSFNGGRAEAFF.